This T cell receptor beta chain emerged from a study of Tregs in tolerant kidney transplant recipients. Study-wide results and caveats: Tregs expanded with activated donor B cells seemed most donor-specific. The small number of patients limits these findings pending further validation.

As to this clone: The antigen remains undetermined.

Sequenced by immunoSEQ multiplex PCR; TCRdb stores in-frame clones only, minus some. This sample contains about 48,000 clones. The material sequenced was CD4+ T cells from blood, taken before the transplant. This receptor was obtained from a human donor who received a combined kidney and bone marrow transplant.

This chain's CDR3 is CASSEWTGLLSYEQYF. Partial CDR3 DNA: TGTGCCAGCAGTGAGTGGACAGGTCTTCTCTCCTACGAG. The chain links TRBV6-1 to TRBJ2-7; 7 nucleotides align to TRBD1. Read data end 3 residues before the CDR3 end; the end is taken from the germline J gene. Germline trimming cut 3 bases from V and 0 bases from J; bases unmatched to any gene: 8. This CDR3 has 16 residues. The germline gives CDR1 MNHNS, CDR2 SASEGT.